What follows describes a single TCR beta chain. Its antigen is unidentified. The authors sequenced patients whose flow cytometry had shown CD8+CD57+ cell expansion. V lost 3 bases and J 0 bases, leaving 14 bases between the germline ends. The CDR3 is 16 residues long. In germline, CDR1 is DFQATT, CDR2 SNEGSKA (reference sequence). This entry is derived from a study of CD8+CD57+ T cells in acquired aplastic anemia. Points from the study as a whole: Researchers reported that CD8+ Simpson's diversity was not significantly different in patients versus controls.

Genomic DNA templated the TCR beta VDJ and CDR3 profiling. TCRdb reprocessed the reads via MiXCR and lists one record per CDR3 protein. The sample lists roughly 220,000 distinct CDR3 sequences, more than 55% occurring once. This receptor was identified in a human donor with aplastic anemia. Source material: sorted CD4+, CD8+, or CD8+CD57+ T cells (not recorded which) from PBMCs. V and J are TRBV20-1 and TRBJ1-4, with D perhaps TRBD1 (5 bases). CDR3 amino acids: CSASRDLSATNEKLFF. CDR3 sequence (DNA): TGCAGTGCTAGCAGGGACCTTAGTGCAACTAATGAAAAACTGTTTTTT.